The TCR beta chain under discussion was sequenced for a study of beta chain features in type 1 diabetes. A word on this clone: Its antigen is unknown.

Study outcomes and limitations: Equally in patients and controls, shorter templates might have been favored by PCR. Type 1 diabetes patients had TCRB CDR3s that were shorter (moderately but significantly so) in all four CD4+ subsets.

Every donor had blood drawn once into heparin, around 100 mL on average. All of the isolated RNA was reverse transcribed, so expressed TCRB transcripts were sequenced. Sequencing used immunoSEQ multiplex PCR; TCRdb keeps in-frame clones, though not all of them. The profile shows fewer than 900,000 clones, roughly a sixth of them singletons. This sequence was found in a woman aged 18 to 35 in good health. The specimen was naive CD4+ T cells from blood.

CDR3 sequence (DNA): TGTGCCAGCTCACCACAAGGACAGGAAAACATTCAGTACTTC. Encoded protein: CASSPQGQENIQYF. This chain uses TRBV18 with TRBJ2-4, with 7 positions matching TRBD1. The CDR3 consists of 14 residues. V lost 1 base, J lost 5 bases, and 2 bases stayed unmatched. CDR1 KGHSH and CDR2 LQKENI come from the germline V gene.